Below are 23 T cell receptor beta chains sequenced from a single sample in a study of cytomegalovirus exposure and HLA in healthy donors. Amplification used 60 Vbeta primers and 13 Jbeta primers. Method: immunoSEQ multiplex PCR; TCRdb's copy keeps in-frame clones and lacks some. The data contain 65,000 to 75,000 clones, 65% to 70% of them singletons. Specimen: PBMCs. All receptors come from a woman aged 30 to 39 in good health and CMV-seronegative.

The rearrangement uses TRBV2 and TRBJ2-4; a possible D gene is TRBD1 (5 bases). The CDR3 sequence is 13 residues long. The V gene's germline CDR1 is SNHLY and CDR2 FYNNEI. With 8 bases removed from V and 0 bases from J, the gap between germline ends came to 8 bases. CDR3 amino acids: CASAREAKNIQYF. CDR3 coding DNA: TGTGCCAGCGCCAGGGAAGCCAAAAACATTCAGTACTTC.

V is TRBV7-2 and J is TRBJ1-1; weak D call: TRBD1 (5 bases). Trimming removed 5 bases at V and 4 bases at J, with 14 bases between. Germline values: CDR1 SGHTA, CDR2 FQGNSA. CDR3 size: 14 residues. The CDR3 here is CASSGYSGGTEAFF. The CDR3 DNA reads TGTGCCAGCAGCGGCTACAGCGGGGGCACTGAAGCTTTCTTT.

Of note for this clone: Its ends do not fully match the called genes, so a read error is possible. V gene TRBV7-9 combines with J gene TRBJ1-6; 7 bases agree with TRBD1. This CDR3 contains 17 residues. The germline gives CDR1 SEHNR, CDR2 FQNEAQ (reference sequence). The CDR3 protein is CSSSLDREEAFNSPLHF. The CDR3 nucleotides are TGTTCCAGCAGCCTCGACAGGGAAGAAGCTTTTAATTCACCCCTCCACTTT.

The rearrangement links TRBV20-1 to TRBJ1-3; D perhaps matches TRBD1 (6 bases). This CDR3 spans 11 amino acids. From germline, CDR1 is DFQATT and CDR2 SNEGSKA (reference sequence). The V end was cut by 4 bases, the J end by 15 bases, with 16 bases between. The CDR3 region has the DNA TGCAGTGCTATCATCCGGACAGTAAGATATTTT. As protein: CSAIIRTVRYF.

The rearrangement joins TRBV1 to TRBJ1-5; TRBD1, as called in the table, went unchecked against the DNA. TRBV1 is a listed pseudogene. There are 15 residues in the CDR3. CDR3 DNA: TGCACCAGCAGCCACACCCGGGACAGGGGTCGGCCCCAGCATTTT. This translates into CTSSHTRDRGRPQHF.

The chain carries TRBV5-1 and TRBJ1-5, with a possible D match to TRBD1 (5 bases). The CDR3 extends over 14 amino acids. V lost 0 bases and J 6 bases, leaving 10 bases between the germline ends. The V gene's germline CDR1 is SGHRS and CDR2 YFSETQ. The CDR3 coding sequence is TGCGCCAGCAGCTTGGACGGGGGAACTCAGCCCCAGCATTTT. Translation gives CASSLDGGTQPQHF.

This clone was detected only a few times. The genes are TRBV5-1 and TRBJ1-4; D might be TRBD1 (6 bases). This CDR3 region has 15 residues. Trimming stripped 2 bases from V and 4 bases from J, with 12 bases between. Per the germline V gene, CDR1 is SGHRS and CDR2 is YFSETQ. CDR3 bases: TGCGCCAGCAGCTTAGCAGGGGCAAGTAATGAAAAACTGTTTTTT. It translates to CASSLAGASNEKLFF.

This clone was observed at least ten times. The CDR3 nucleotides read TGTGCCAGCAGCTTGTCCCAATTATTGAGTGTTCCTAATGAAAAACTGTTTTTT. Protein product: CASSLSQLLSVPNEKLFF. V is TRBV5-6 and J is TRBJ1-4, with D unresolved. The V gene's germline CDR1 is SGHDT and CDR2 YYEEEE. The V end lost 1 base, the J end lost 3 bases, and 19 bases lay between the germline ends. This CDR3 is built from 18 residues.

The chain links TRBV4-1 to TRBJ1-2, with a possible D match to TRBD1 (5 bases). The germline gives CDR1 MGHRA, CDR2 YSYEKL. The CDR3 has 14 residues. V lost 0 bases and J 7 bases, leaving 12 bases between the germline ends. The CDR3 DNA reads as TGCGCCAGCAGCCAAGATAATCGGCAGGGTGGCTACACCTTC. The encoded protein is CASSQDNRQGGYTF.

The CDR3 DNA follows: TGCGCCAGCAGCCCCCAGTCGGGGGGGCCGGGGGACATTCAGTACTTC. Translating gives CASSPQSGGPGDIQYF. The chain uses TRBV5-1 and TRBJ2-4; 8 bases match TRBD2. This CDR3 is 16 amino acids long. V lost 4 bases, J lost 8 bases, and 14 bases stayed unmatched. The germline V gene encodes CDR1 SGHRS and CDR2 YFSETQ.

The chain has TRBV6-5 and TRBJ2-1, with TRBD2 matching 8 bases. CDR1 MNHEY and CDR2 SVGAGI come from the germline V gene. This CDR3 spans 15 amino acids. J lost 2 bases, V lost 3 bases, and 3 bases had no gene match. The CDR3 coding sequence is TGTGCCAGCAGTTATCGGGGGGGTACCTACAATGAGCAGTTCTTC. It yields the protein CASSYRGGTYNEQFF.

The CDR3 bases are TGTGCCAGCAGCTTGAACAAGAACACTGAAGCTTTCTTT. This encodes CASSLNKNTEAFF. This chain uses TRBV5-5 with TRBJ1-1; D gene uncertain. V was pared by 1 base and J by 1 base, with 5 bases between. CDR1 is SGHKS, CDR2 YYEKEE, per germline (reference sequence). The CDR3 spans 13 residues.

The CDR3 protein is CASSGDRRETQYF. For the CDR3, the DNA is TGTGCCAGCAGTGGGGACAGGAGGGAGACCCAGTACTTC. The chain uses TRBV28 and TRBJ2-5, with 8 bases matching TRBD1. CDR3 size: 13 residues. V lost 5 bases to trimming and J lost 5 bases; unmatched junction nucleotides: 4. The germline gives CDR1 MDHEN, CDR2 SYDVKM.

The DNA of the CDR3 is TGTGCCAGCAGCTCAAGGACAGGGCATTCCTACGAGCAGTACTTC. Its translation: CASSSRTGHSYEQYF. The V call is TRBV11-3, the J call TRBJ2-7, with TRBD1 identical over 8 bases. Germline lookup yields CDR1 SGHNT and CDR2 YENEEA. With V trimmed by 4 bases and J by 1 base, 6 bases remained unmatched. The CDR3 sequence is 15 residues long.

This clone has just one count. It differs at one base from a far larger clone, so likely a read error. The V gene is TRBV4-1, the J gene TRBJ2-7, with 10 bases matching TRBD1. This CDR3 is built from 15 residues. The germline CDR1 and CDR2 sequences are MGHRA and YSYEKL. DNA for the CDR3: TGCGCCAGCGGCCAAGGGACAGGGGCTAGGTACGAGCAGTACTTC. Protein sequence: CASGQGTGARYEQYF.

The gene calls are TRBV4-3 and TRBJ1-2, with 9 bases that match TRBD1. The length of the CDR3 is 15 residues. Germline V gene sequence: CDR1 LGHNA, CDR2 YSLEER. Germline trimming cut 4 bases from V and 8 bases from J; bases unmatched to any gene: 11. This CDR3 reads CASSRNPRTGDGYTF. CDR3 nucleotide sequence: TGCGCCAGCAGCCGAAATCCCCGGACAGGGGACGGCTACACCTTC.

The chain couples TRBV11-2 to TRBJ2-3; no definite D call. This CDR3 comprises 11 residues. V lost 5 bases, J lost 4 bases, and 4 bases lay in between. The germline V gene encodes CDR1 SGHAT and CDR2 FQNNGV. The CDR3 DNA sequence: TGTGCCAGCAGCCTCTCAGATACGCAGTATTTT. It specifies CASSLSDTQYF.

The chain links TRBV5-4 to TRBJ2-7; 9 positions match TRBD1. CDR1 and CDR2 from the germline V gene are SGHNT and YYREEE (reference sequence). Losses at the gene ends were 4 bases for V and 2 bases for J; bases not matched to a gene: 4. This CDR3 region has 14 residues. In DNA, the CDR3 is TGTGCCAGCAGCCGGACAGGGGCCGCCTACGAGCAGTACTTC. As protein: CASSRTGAAYEQYF.

This sequence joins TRBV6-4 and TRBJ2-2; D is perhaps TRBD1 (6 bases). V was clipped by 5 bases and J by 3 bases, with 13 bases between them. Germline CDR1 MRHNA, CDR2 SNTAGT. The CDR3 loop spans 15 amino acids. CDR3 bases: TGTGCCAGCAGTAGGAGAGGGGGAGACACCGGGGAGCTGTTTTTT. It specifies CASSRRGGDTGELFF.

The chain combines TRBV5-1 with TRBJ1-4, with D hard to call. Per germline, CDR1 SGHRS and CDR2 YFSETQ. This CDR3 comprises 14 residues. Trimming left V 1 base short and J 8 bases short, with 12 bases between. CDR3 protein: CASSLNGDWEKLFF. CDR3 sequence (DNA): TGCGCCAGCAGCTTGAACGGGGATTGGGAAAAACTGTTTTTT.

The rearrangement links TRBV18 to TRBJ2-5; 10 nucleotides line up with TRBD2. Germline V gives CDR1 KGHSH, CDR2 LQKENI. J gave up 2 bases and V 0 bases, and 15 bases lay outside the gene matches. The CDR3 is 20 amino acids. This chain's CDR3 is CASSPPVAGGSGGSQETQYF. The CDR3 nucleotides are TGTGCCAGCTCACCACCGGTAGCAGGTGGTAGCGGGGGGTCGCAAGAGACCCAGTACTTC.

The chain links TRBV5-1 to TRBJ1-6; TRBD1 agrees at 12 bases. This CDR3 comprises 17 residues. With V trimmed by 0 bases and J by 6 bases, 4 bases remained unmatched. Germline V lookup: CDR1 SGHRS, CDR2 YFSETQ. The CDR3 sequence: CASSLAGQGAGNSPLHF. CDR3 nucleotides: TGCGCCAGCAGCTTGGCGGGACAGGGGGCAGGTAATTCACCCCTCCACTTT.

The chain combines TRBV5-4 with TRBJ1-2, with 8 positions matching TRBD1. There are 14 residues in the CDR3. With V trimmed by 4 bases and J by 8 bases, 10 bases remained unmatched. CDR1 and CDR2 from the germline V gene are SGHNT and YYREEE (reference sequence). CDR3 region: CASSTSTGAEGYTF. The CDR3 DNA sequence: TGTGCCAGCAGCACCTCGACAGGGGCGGAAGGCTACACCTTC.